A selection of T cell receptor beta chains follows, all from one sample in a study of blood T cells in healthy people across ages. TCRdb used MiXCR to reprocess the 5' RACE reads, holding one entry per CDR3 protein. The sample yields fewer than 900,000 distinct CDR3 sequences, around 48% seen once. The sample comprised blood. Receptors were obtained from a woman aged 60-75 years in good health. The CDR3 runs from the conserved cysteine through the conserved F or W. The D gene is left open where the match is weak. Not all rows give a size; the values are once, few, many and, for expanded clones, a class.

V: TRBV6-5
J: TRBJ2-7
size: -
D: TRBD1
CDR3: CASSYSILFPTPGTENYEQYF
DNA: TGTGCCAGCAGTTACTCGATTCTCTTCCCAACACCGGGGACAGAGAACTACGAGCAGTACTTC

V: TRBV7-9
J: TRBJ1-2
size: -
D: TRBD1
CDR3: CASSSSDRVNGYTF
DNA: TGTGCCAGCAGCTCTTCGGACAGGGTTAATGGCTACACCTTC

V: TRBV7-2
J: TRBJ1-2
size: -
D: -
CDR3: CASSLDPYGYTF
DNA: TGTGCCAGCAGTCTCGACCCCTATGGCTACACCTTC

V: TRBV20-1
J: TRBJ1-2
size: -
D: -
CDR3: CTYPRTDYGYTF
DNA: TGCACTTATCCTAGGACAGACTATGGCTACACCTTC

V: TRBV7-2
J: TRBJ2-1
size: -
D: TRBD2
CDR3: CASSLASGTRTYEQFF
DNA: TGTGCCAGCAGCCTAGCTAGCGGGACCCGTACCTACGAGCAGTTCTTC

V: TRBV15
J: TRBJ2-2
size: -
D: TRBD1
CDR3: CATSRTGTVNTGELFF
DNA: TGTGCCACCAGCAGAACCGGGACAGTGAACACCGGGGAGCTGTTTTTT

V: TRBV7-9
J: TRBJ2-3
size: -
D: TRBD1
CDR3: CASSRQGPSTDTQYF
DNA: TGTGCCAGCAGCCGACAGGGACCTAGCACAGATACGCAGTATTTT

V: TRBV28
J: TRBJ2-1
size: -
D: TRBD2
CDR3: CASSLSASGRIHEQFF
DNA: TGTGCCAGCAGTTTATCGGCTAGCGGGAGGATCCATGAGCAGTTCTTC

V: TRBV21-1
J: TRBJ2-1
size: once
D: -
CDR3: CASSNPGTGGPVDSYNEQFF
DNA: TGTGCCAGCAGCAACCCCGGGACAGGGGGCCCAGTTGACTCCTACAATGAGCAGTTCTTC

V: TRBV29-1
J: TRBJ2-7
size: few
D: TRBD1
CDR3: CSVGDRGNEQYF
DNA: TGCAGCGTTGGGGACAGGGGGAACGAGCAGTACTTC

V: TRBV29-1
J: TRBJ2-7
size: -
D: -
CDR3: CSTRQSSYNEQYF
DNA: TGCAGCACACGACAGAGCTCCTACAATGAGCAGTACTTC

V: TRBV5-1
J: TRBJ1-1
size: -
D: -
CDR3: CASSRGAAVMNTEAFF
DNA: TGCGCCAGCAGCCGAGGGGCAGCCGTCATGAACACTGAAGCTTTCTTT

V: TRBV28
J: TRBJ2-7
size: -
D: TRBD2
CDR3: CASSSGTSGRWSSYEQYF
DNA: TGTGCCAGCAGTTCCGGGACTAGCGGGAGATGGAGCTCCTACGAGCAGTACTTC

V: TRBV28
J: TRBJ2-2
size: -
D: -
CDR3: CASPSGGKTGELFF
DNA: TGTGCCAGCCCTAGTGGCGGGAAGACCGGGGAGCTGTTTTTT

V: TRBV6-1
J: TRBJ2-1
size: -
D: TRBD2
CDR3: CASSDWREINEQFF
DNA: TGTGCCAGCAGTGATTGGCGGGAGATCAATGAGCAGTTCTTC

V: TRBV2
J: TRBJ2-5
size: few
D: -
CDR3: CALRDDQETQYF
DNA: TGTGCCCTTCGGGACGACCAAGAGACCCAGTACTTC

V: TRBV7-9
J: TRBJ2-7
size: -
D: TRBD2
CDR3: CASSKIAGGIYEQYF
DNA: TGTGCCAGCAGCAAAATAGCGGGAGGGATCTACGAGCAGTACTTC

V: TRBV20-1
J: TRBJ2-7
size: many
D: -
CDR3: CKANRDTYYEQYF
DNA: TGCAAAGCGAACCGGGACACCTACTACGAGCAGTACTTC

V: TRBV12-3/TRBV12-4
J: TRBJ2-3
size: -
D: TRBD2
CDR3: CASRVAGVADTRYF
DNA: TGTGCCAGCAGGGTAGCGGGAGTAGCTGATACGCGGTATTTT

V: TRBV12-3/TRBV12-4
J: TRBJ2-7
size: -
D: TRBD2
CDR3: CASSFGSGLATYEQYF
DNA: TGTGCCAGCAGTTTCGGATCGGGACTAGCAACCTACGAGCAGTACTTC

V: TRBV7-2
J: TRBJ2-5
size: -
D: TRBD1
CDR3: CASSSRTGQQYF
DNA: TGTGCCAGCAGCTCTCGGACAGGGCAGCAGTACTTC

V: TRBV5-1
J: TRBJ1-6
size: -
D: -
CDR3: CASSSGGSRNSPLHF
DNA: TGCGCCAGCAGCTCGGGAGGAAGTAGGAATTCACCCCTCCACTTT

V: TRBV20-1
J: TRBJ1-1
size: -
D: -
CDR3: CSAAHPQGFTEAFF
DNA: TGCAGTGCCGCCCACCCGCAGGGGTTCACTGAAGCTTTCTTT

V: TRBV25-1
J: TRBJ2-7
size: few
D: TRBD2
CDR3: CASSESGRADEQYF
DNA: TGTGCCAGCAGTGAAAGCGGGAGGGCCGACGAGCAGTACTTC

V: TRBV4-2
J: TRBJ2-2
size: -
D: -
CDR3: CASSQDLIGGPGGELFF
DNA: TGTGCCAGCAGCCAAGATCTGATCGGAGGGCCCGGCGGGGAGCTGTTTTTT

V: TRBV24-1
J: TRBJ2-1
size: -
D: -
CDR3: CATGTAGTEQFF
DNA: TGTGCCACCGGGACGGCGGGCACTGAGCAGTTCTTC

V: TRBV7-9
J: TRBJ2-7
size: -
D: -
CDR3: CASSGPGTYEQYF
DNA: TGTGCCAGCAGCGGGCCAGGGACCTACGAGCAGTACTTC

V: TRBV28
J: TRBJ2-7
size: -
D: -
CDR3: CASPPSGGPRGHEQYF
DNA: TGTGCCAGCCCCCCTTCGGGGGGCCCTAGGGGTCACGAGCAGTACTTC

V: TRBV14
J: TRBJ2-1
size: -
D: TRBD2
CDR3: CASSQTRGSHSYNEQFF
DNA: TGTGCCAGCAGCCAGACGCGGGGGAGCCACTCCTACAATGAGCAGTTCTTC

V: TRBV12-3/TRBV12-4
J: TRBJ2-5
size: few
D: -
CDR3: CASSFRVETQYF
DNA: TGTGCCAGCAGTTTCAGGGTTGAGACCCAGTACTTC

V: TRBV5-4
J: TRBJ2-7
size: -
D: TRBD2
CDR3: CASSTRTSGNSYEQYF
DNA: TGTGCCAGCAGCACTCGGACTAGCGGGAATTCCTACGAGCAGTACTTC

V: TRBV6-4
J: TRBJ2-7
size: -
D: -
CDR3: CASRLPARKQYF
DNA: TGTGCCAGCAGACTCCCTGCTAGGAAGCAGTACTTC

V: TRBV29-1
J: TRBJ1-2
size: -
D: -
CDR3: CSVEAGGVDVGYGYTF
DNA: TGCAGCGTTGAAGCTGGGGGCGTCGACGTGGGTTATGGCTACACCTTC

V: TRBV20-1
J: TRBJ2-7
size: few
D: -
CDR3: CSVLGTVNEQYF
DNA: TGCAGTGTCCTGGGGACGGTTAACGAGCAGTACTTC

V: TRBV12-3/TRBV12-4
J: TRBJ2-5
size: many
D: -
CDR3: CASSFFIAETQYF
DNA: TGTGCCAGCAGTTTTTTTATAGCGGAGACCCAGTACTTC

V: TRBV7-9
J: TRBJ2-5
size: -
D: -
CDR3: CACSLQGAEQYF
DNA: TGTGCCTGCAGCTTGCAAGGGGCGGAGCAGTACTTC

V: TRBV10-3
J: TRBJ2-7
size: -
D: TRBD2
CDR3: CAISVGDGRESSYEQYF
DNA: TGTGCCATCAGTGTGGGGGATGGGCGGGAGAGCTCCTACGAGCAGTACTTC

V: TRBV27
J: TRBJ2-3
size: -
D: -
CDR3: CASSRRDWRYITDTQYF
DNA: TGTGCCAGCAGTCGCCGAGATTGGAGATATATCACAGATACGCAGTATTTT

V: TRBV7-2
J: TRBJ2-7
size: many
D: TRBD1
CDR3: CASSLAGTGVDEQYF
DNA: TGTGCCAGCAGCTTAGCCGGGACAGGGGTAGATGAGCAGTACTTC

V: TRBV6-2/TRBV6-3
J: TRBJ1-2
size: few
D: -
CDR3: CASSERKQVGGYGYTF
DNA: TGTGCCAGTTCCGAGAGGAAACAGGTGGGCGGCTATGGCTACACCTTC

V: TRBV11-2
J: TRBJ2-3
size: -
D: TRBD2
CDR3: CASSPDGGVDTDTQYF
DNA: TGTGCCAGCAGCCCAGATGGGGGGGTGGACACAGATACGCAGTATTTT

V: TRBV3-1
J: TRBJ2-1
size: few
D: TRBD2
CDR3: CASSQVSGRAGNEQFF
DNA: TGTGCCAGCAGCCAAGTTAGCGGGAGGGCCGGTAATGAGCAGTTCTTC

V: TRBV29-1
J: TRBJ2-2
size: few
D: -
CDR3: CSVAQLNTGELFF
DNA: TGCAGCGTTGCACAGCTGAACACCGGGGAGCTGTTTTTT

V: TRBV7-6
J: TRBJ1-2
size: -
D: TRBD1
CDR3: CASSQIPGQGRGYTF
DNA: TGTGCCAGCAGTCAAATCCCGGGACAGGGCCGTGGCTACACCTTC

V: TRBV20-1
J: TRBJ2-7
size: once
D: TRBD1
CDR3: CSAEAGGSYEQYF
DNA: TGCAGTGCGGAGGCAGGGGGATCCTACGAGCAGTACTTC

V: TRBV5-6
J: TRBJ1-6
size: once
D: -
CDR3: CASSLEGGIDNSPLHF
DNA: TGTGCCAGCAGCTTGGAAGGAGGCATTGATAATTCACCCCTCCACTTT

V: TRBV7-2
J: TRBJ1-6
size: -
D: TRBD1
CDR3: CASSPRQGHSPLHF
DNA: TGTGCCAGCAGCCCCCGACAGGGTCATTCACCCCTCCACTTT

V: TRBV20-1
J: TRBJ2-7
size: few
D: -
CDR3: CSARQFSASEQYF
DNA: TGCAGTGCTAGGCAGTTCAGTGCTAGCGAGCAGTACTTC

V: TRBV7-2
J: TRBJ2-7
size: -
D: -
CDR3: CASSLSHTRSYEQYF
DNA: TGTGCCAGCAGCTTATCTCATACGCGGAGCTACGAGCAGTACTTC

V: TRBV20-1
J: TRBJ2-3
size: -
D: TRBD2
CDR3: CSAHDPTSSSDTQYF
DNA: TGCAGTGCCCACGACCCGACTAGCTCCTCAGATACGCAGTATTTT

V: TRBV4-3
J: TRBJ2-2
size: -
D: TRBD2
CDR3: CASSQEGTSGRASTGELFF
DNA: TGCGCCAGCAGCCAAGAAGGGACTAGCGGGAGGGCCAGCACCGGGGAGCTGTTTTTT